These 6 T cell receptor beta chains share one sample of origin, sequenced in a study of response to subunit inactivated influenza vaccine. TCRdb recomputed calls from the RT-PCR reads with MiXCR, one row per CDR3 protein. The sample records roughly 780,000 distinct CDR3 sequences, approximately 17% being singletons. Specimen: PBMCs from blood, collected more than 4 days after vaccination. Source of these receptors: a middle-aged man who received an inactivated influenza vaccine.

The chain combines TRBV20-1 with TRBJ2-3, with D hard to call. Trimming removed 5 bases at V and 7 bases at J, with 13 bases between. Germline V gene lookup returns CDR1 DFQATT and CDR2 SNEGSKA (reference sequence). This CDR3 is 12 amino acids long. The DNA of the CDR3 is TGCAGTGCTGGACCCGCCGGGTATACGCAGTATTTT. As protein: CSAGPAGYTQYF.

The V and J genes are TRBV20-1 and TRBJ2-3, with a tentative D call TRBD1 (6 bases). CDR3 length: 15 residues. The germline V gene has CDR1 DFQATT and CDR2 SNEGSKA (reference sequence). The V end lost 2 bases, the J end lost 4 bases, and 16 bases lay between the germline ends. CDR3 nucleotides: TGCAGTGCTAGATCTGTAGTAGGGGGTCCAGATACGCAGTATTTT. Amino acids: CSARSVVGGPDTQYF.

Ten or more counts support this clonotype. The chain combines TRBV12-3 or TRBV12-4 with TRBJ2-5, with D perhaps being TRBD1 or TRBD2 (5 bases each). V gave up 8 bases and J gave up 5 bases, with 18 bases separating them. This CDR3 contains 14 residues. This CDR3 reads CASREEGESETQYF. CDR3 coding DNA: TGTGCCAGCCGAGAAGAAGGGGAGAGCGAGACCCAGTACTTC.

The V and J genes are TRBV6-5 and TRBJ2-1; weak D call: TRBD2 (5 bases). Trimming left V 9 bases short and J 6 bases short, with 12 bases between. CDR3 length: 12 residues. Germline assignment: CDR1 MNHEY and CDR2 SVGAGI. DNA of the CDR3: TGTGCCAGTCGTTATGGGAGCAATGAGCAGTTCTTC. Translating it yields CASRYGSNEQFF.

There are a few counts of this clonotype. CDR3 nucleotides: TGCAGTGCGGGTGGCAGGGTTGGTACAGATACGCAGTATTTT. It encodes CSAGGRVGTDTQYF. The V gene is TRBV20-1, the J gene TRBJ2-3, with a possible D match to TRBD1 (5 bases). This CDR3 is 14 amino acids long. Germline-derived CDR1 and CDR2 are DFQATT and SNEGSKA (reference sequence). V was shortened by 6 bases and J by 3 bases, with 16 bases between the two germline ends.

The chain uses TRBV28 and TRBJ2-3; 7 bases fit TRBD2. J lost 0 bases, V lost 4 bases, and 10 bases had no gene match. CDR1 MDHEN and CDR2 SYDVKM come from the germline V gene. The CDR3 length is 17 residues. CDR3 amino acids: CASSSANGGGSTDTQYF. The CDR3 bases are TGTGCCAGCAGTTCCGCGAACGGCGGGGGAAGCACAGATACGCAGTATTTT.